This passage covers 23 T cell receptor beta chains from one sample sequenced in a study of neurological immune-mediated disorders. TCRdb used MiXCR to reprocess the 5' RACE reads, holding one entry per CDR3 protein. The sample shows some 65,000 distinct CDR3 sequences, roughly 3.7% of them seen only once. Sequencing input: PBMCs. All receptors come from a man in his fifties or sixties with multiple sclerosis.

This clonotype was recorded at least ten times. The V call is TRBV6-5, the J call TRBJ1-1; TRBD1 is a possible D gene (6 bases). This CDR3 is 15 amino acids long. V shed 5 bases and J shed 1 base, with 14 bases lying between them. CDR1 is MNHEY, CDR2 SVGAGI, per germline. DNA for the CDR3: TGTGCCAGCAGTCAGGATTGGGGACAGAACACTGAAGCTTTCTTT. It encodes CASSQDWGQNTEAFF.

In its sample, this clonotype was seen many times. J is TRBJ1-3 and V is TRBV7-6, with TRBD1 matching 7 bases. This CDR3 contains 17 residues. Germline assignment: CDR1 SGHVS and CDR2 FNYEAQ. The V segment lost 5 bases and the J segment 0 bases; nucleotides outside the gene matches: 10. The CDR3 DNA reads TGTGCCAGCAGCAATCCATATCGGACAGGCTCTGGAAACACCATATATTTT. It translates to CASSNPYRTGSGNTIYF. Variable domain in full (rest from reference TRBV7-6 and TRBJ1-3): GAGVSQSPRYKVTKRGQDVALRCDPISGHVSLYWYRQALGQGPEFLTYFNYEAQQDKSGLPNDRFSAERPEGSISTLTIQRTEQRDSAMYRCASSNPYRTGSGNTIYFGEGSWLTVV.

This clonotype was counted a few times. V and J are TRBV20-1 and TRBJ2-7; 8 bases map to TRBD1. Germline V gene sequence: CDR1 DFQATT, CDR2 SNEGSKA (reference sequence). There are 13 residues in the CDR3. The trim removed 0 bases at V and 3 bases at J, leaving 1 base unmatched. CDR3 residues: CSARETGVYEQYV. The CDR3 bases are TGCAGTGCTAGAGAGACAGGGGTCTACGAGCAGTACGTC.

CDR3 sequence (DNA): TGTGCCAGCAGTTACGGGGGGACAGGGGGCAGTCAGCCCCAGCATTTT. Protein sequence: CASSYGGTGGSQPQHF. The rearrangement uses TRBV6-2 or TRBV6-3 and TRBJ1-5, with 12 bases fitting TRBD1. The CDR3 is 16 residues long. The germline gives CDR1 MNHEY, CDR2 SVGEGT. The J segment lost 6 bases and the V segment lost 2 bases, leaving 5 bases of the junction unmatched.

This clonotype was seen only a few times. V and J are TRBV14 and TRBJ1-1; 7 nucleotides match TRBD1. Germline V lookup: CDR1 SGHDN, CDR2 FVKESK. After removal of 2 bases from V and 4 bases from J, the junction contained 7 bases not matched to a gene. The CDR3 consists of 15 residues. CDR3 nucleotides: TGTGCCAGCAGCCAAACGACAGGGACCGCCACTGAAGCTTTCTTT. Residues: CASSQTTGTATEAFF.

This clonotype showed up many times. The chain recombines TRBV24-1 with TRBJ2-1, with D perhaps matching TRBD2 (6 bases). CDR1 and CDR2 from the germline V gene are KGHDR and SFDVKD. There are 16 residues in the CDR3. Deletions cut 7 bases from V and 5 bases from J, with 20 bases between. The CDR3 loop reads CATRIEGLKPDNEQFF. In DNA, the CDR3 is TGTGCCACCAGGATTGAAGGACTAAAACCTGACAATGAGCAGTTCTTC.

The V and J genes are TRBV29-1 and TRBJ1-1, with D unresolved. V was trimmed by 4 bases and J by 4 bases, leaving 7 bases between them. The CDR3 contains 11 residues. The germline V gene encodes CDR1 SQVTM and CDR2 ANQGSEA. The CDR3 DNA sequence: TGCAGCGTTGCCGGGGTCACTGAAGCTTTCTTT. Encoded protein: CSVAGVTEAFF.

The chain carries TRBV5-1 and TRBJ2-2; unclear D gene. Trimming shortened V by 0 bases and J by 4 bases, and 13 bases separated the two germline ends. The CDR3 sequence is 16 residues long. Germline CDR1 reads SGHRS; CDR2 reads YFSETQ. Here the CDR3 DNA reads TGCGCCAGCAGCTTGGCCCCGGATGGAGCCACCGGGGAGCTGTTTTTT. This translates into CASSLAPDGATGELFF.

This chain connects TRBV6-5 to TRBJ2-3; D unclear. CDR1 and CDR2 (germline): MNHEY, SVGAGI. CDR3 length: 16 amino acids. Trimming left V 0 bases short and J 1 base short, with 11 bases between. The CDR3 spells CASSYSGQVGTDTQYF. CDR3 sequence (DNA): TGTGCCAGCAGTTACTCTGGCCAGGTTGGCACAGATACGCAGTATTTT.

The table lists this clonotype with many counts. The CDR3 nucleotides are TGCGCCAGCAGCCGAGCGGGGGGCGTGAGCTCCTACAATGAGCAGTTCTTC. Translating gives CASSRAGGVSSYNEQFF. This chain connects TRBV4-1 to TRBJ2-1; TRBD2 aligns across 9 bases. V shed 4 bases and J 0 bases; nucleotides not matched to a gene: 7. CDR1 and CDR2 from the germline V gene are MGHRA and YSYEKL. This CDR3 has 17 amino acids.

This clonotype showed up many times. V is TRBV6-1 and J is TRBJ1-2, with D uncertain. This CDR3 contains 14 residues. The V and J ends lost 2 bases and 4 bases respectively, with 11 bases between them. In germline, CDR1 is MNHNS, CDR2 SASEGT. This chain's CDR3 is CASSESGRVYGYTF. The CDR3 DNA is TGTGCCAGCAGTGAATCAGGCAGAGTCTATGGCTACACCTTC.

This clonotype was detected ten times or more. This chain connects TRBV7-2 to TRBJ1-1, with unresolved D. The CDR3 is made up of 14 amino acids. V was clipped by 2 bases and J by 2 bases, with 9 bases between them. Germline assignment: CDR1 SGHTA and CDR2 FQGNSA. In DNA form, the CDR3 reads TGTGCCAGCAGCTTAAGGGCAGATAACACTGAAGCTTTCTTT. Translation gives CASSLRADNTEAFF.

The sample holds many counts of this clonotype. CDR3 DNA sequence: TGCGCCAGCAGCCAAGATCGGGGGGGACAAGCCTACGAGCAGTACGTC. Translating it yields CASSQDRGGQAYEQYV. The chain couples TRBV4-1 to TRBJ2-7; 8 bases are a match to TRBD2. V was pared by 0 bases and J by 2 bases, with 6 bases of the junction left unmatched. Per the germline V gene, CDR1 is MGHRA and CDR2 is YSYEKL. The CDR3 runs 16 residues.

This clonotype came up many times. The chain carries TRBV20-1 and TRBJ2-5; D unresolved. The CDR3 is made up of 13 amino acids. The germline gives CDR1 DFQATT, CDR2 SNEGSKA (reference sequence). V lost 3 bases and J 2 bases, leaving 10 bases between the germline ends. The CDR3 region has the DNA TGCAGTGCTAGTAGGACCATGCAAGAGACCCAGTACTTC. It codes for CSASRTMQETQYF.

This clonotype was seen repeatedly, ten times or more. V and J are TRBV20-1 and TRBJ2-2; 11 bases agree with TRBD2. Germline values: CDR1 DFQATT, CDR2 SNEGSKA (reference sequence). Trimming took 2 bases from V and 4 from J; bases not matched to a gene: 0. This CDR3 comprises 14 residues. CDR3 region: CSARLAGGTGELFF. In DNA, the CDR3 is TGCAGTGCTAGACTAGCGGGGGGCACCGGGGAGCTGTTTTTT.

For this clonotype: One end of the junction fails to match germline, which may point to a read error. CDR3 in amino acids: CASSPGQVNQPQNF. Here the CDR3 DNA reads TGTGCCAGCAGTCCAGGACAGGTCAATCAGCCCCAGAATTTT. The rearrangement uses TRBV12-3 or TRBV12-4 and TRBJ1-5; 7 bases map to TRBD1. The CDR3 is made up of 14 amino acids.

This clonotype was detected many times. V is TRBV6-4 and J is TRBJ1-2; 8 nucleotides align to TRBD1. Germline V gene lookup returns CDR1 MRHNA and CDR2 SNTAGT. CDR3 length: 16 residues. With 4 bases clipped from V and 2 bases from J, the junction kept 9 bases outside the gene matches. The chain's CDR3 is CASSATAGTGNYGYTF. CDR3 nucleotide sequence: TGTGCCAGCAGTGCCACCGCCGGGACAGGAAACTATGGCTACACCTTC.

This clonotype was seen ten or more times. A read error may account for a junction end that differs from germline. V gene TRBV28 combines with J gene TRBJ1-5; no clear D gene. The CDR3 covers 15 residues. Germline V lookup: CDR1 MDHEN, CDR2 SYDVKM. The DNA for the CDR3 is TGTGCCAGCTGGCGCGGAGAGATTAGCAATCAGCCCCAGAATTTT. Amino acids: CASWRGEISNQPQNF.

The table lists this clonotype with many counts. This chain joins TRBV7-2 and TRBJ1-2, with a possible D match to TRBD1 (5 bases). The ends were cut back, 5 bases at V and 4 bases at J, with 20 bases in the middle. Germline V CDR1 and CDR2: SGHTA, FQGNSA. This CDR3 comprises 16 residues. CDR3 DNA sequence: TGTGCCAGCAGCCAGGCCGTCGGGGGTCGAGGCTATGGCTACACCTTC. This gives the protein CASSQAVGGRGYGYTF. Full variable domain (remainder filled in from reference TRBV7-2 and TRBJ1-2): GAGVSQSPSNKVTEKGKDVELRCDPISGHTALYWYRQSLGQGLEFLIYFQGNSAPDKSGLPSDRFSAERTGGSVSTLTIQRTQQEDSAVYLCASSQAVGGRGYGYTFGSGTRLTVV.

This clonotype was detected only a few times. A read error is possible here, since a much larger clone lies one base away. The chain links TRBV11-2 to TRBJ2-1; D gene unclear. The CDR3 is 12 amino acids. With 2 bases removed from V and 6 bases from J, the gap between germline ends came to 5 bases. Per germline, CDR1 SGHAT and CDR2 FQNNGV. CDR3 DNA: TGTGCCAGCAGCTTACCGAGCAATGAGCAGTTCTTC. Translated: CASSLPSNEQFF. Drawing the rest from reference TRBV11-2 and TRBJ2-1, the complete variable domain is EAGVAQSPRYKIIEKRQSVAFWCNPISGHATLYWYQQILGQGPKLLIQFQNNGVVDDSQLPKDRFSAERLKGVDSTLKIQPAKLEDSAVYLCASSLPSNEQFFGPGTRLTVL.

This clonotype occurred many times. CDR3 DNA sequence: TGTGCCAGCAGTACGGCCCGGGACCAAGAGACCCAGTACTTC. It specifies CASSTARDQETQYF. The chain combines TRBV12-3 or TRBV12-4 with TRBJ2-5; D ambiguous. The CDR3 has 14 residues. V was shortened by 5 bases and J by 0 bases, with 10 bases between the two germline ends.

A few counts support this clonotype. The V call is TRBV18, the J call TRBJ1-5; D is unclear. Trimming left V 2 bases short and J 7 bases short, with 9 bases between. Germline loops: CDR1 KGHSH, CDR2 LQKENI. This CDR3 is 13 amino acids long. Here the CDR3 reads CASSPGEEQPQHF. The DNA of the CDR3 is TGTGCCAGCTCACCAGGGGAGGAGCAGCCCCAGCATTTT.

This clonotype has ten or more counts. The rearrangement links TRBV5-1 to TRBJ2-1; perhaps TRBD1 as D (5 bases). Trimming removed 4 bases at V and 0 bases at J, with 11 bases between. This CDR3 has 15 residues. From germline, CDR1 is SGHRS and CDR2 YFSETQ. CDR3 DNA: TGCGCCAGCAGCCCGGGTCAGGGCTCCTACAATGAGCAGTTCTTC. Residues: CASSPGQGSYNEQFF.